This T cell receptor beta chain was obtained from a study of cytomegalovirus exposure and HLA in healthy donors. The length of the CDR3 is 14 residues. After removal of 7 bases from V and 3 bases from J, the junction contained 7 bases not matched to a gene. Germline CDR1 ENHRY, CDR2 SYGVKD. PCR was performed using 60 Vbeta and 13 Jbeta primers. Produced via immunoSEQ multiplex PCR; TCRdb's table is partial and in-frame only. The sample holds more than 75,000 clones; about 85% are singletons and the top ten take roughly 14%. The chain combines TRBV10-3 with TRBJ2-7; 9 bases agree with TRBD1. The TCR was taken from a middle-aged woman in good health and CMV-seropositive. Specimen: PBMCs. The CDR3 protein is CAINNKTGGYEQYF. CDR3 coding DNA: TGTGCCATCAATAATAAGACAGGGGGCTACGAGCAGTACTTC.